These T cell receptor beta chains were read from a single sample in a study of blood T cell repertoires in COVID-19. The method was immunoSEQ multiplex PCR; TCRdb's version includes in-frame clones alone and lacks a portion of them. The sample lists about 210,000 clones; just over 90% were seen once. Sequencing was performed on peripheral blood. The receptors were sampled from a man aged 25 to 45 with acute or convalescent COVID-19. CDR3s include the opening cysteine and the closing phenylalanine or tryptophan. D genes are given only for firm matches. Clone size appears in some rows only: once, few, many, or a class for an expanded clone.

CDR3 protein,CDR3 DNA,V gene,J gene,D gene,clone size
CASSPSSGRDNEKLFF,TGCGCCAGCAGCCCCTCGTCCGGCCGGGATAATGAAAAACTGTTTTTT,TRBV5-1,TRBJ1-4,-,-
CASRQSSGQGVLGYTF,TGTGCCAGTAGACAATCCTCGGGACAGGGGGTCTTGGGCTACACCTTC,TRBV19,TRBJ1-2,TRBD1,-
CASSNSQGITEAFF,TGTGCCAGCAGTAACTCACAGGGGATCACTGAAGCTTTCTTT,TRBV6-5,TRBJ1-1,TRBD1,few
CASSYFSSGRMAEQYF,TGTGCCAGCAGTTACTTCTCTAGCGGGAGAATGGCCGAGCAGTACTTC,TRBV6-5,TRBJ2-7,TRBD2,-
CASSYAGGGEKLFF,TGTGCCAGCAGTTATGCCGGGGGGGGTGAAAAACTGTTTTTT,TRBV6-5,TRBJ1-4,-,once
CASSPGHGNTDTQYF,TGTGCCAGCAGCCCTGGACACGGAAACACAGATACGCAGTATTTT,TRBV9,TRBJ2-3,-,-
CASSLVAGRNYGYTF,TGTGCCAGCAGCTTGGTTGCGGGGAGAAACTATGGCTACACCTTC,TRBV5-6,TRBJ1-2,-,-
CASESGRSYNEQFF,TGTGCCAGCGAGAGCGGGCGCTCCTACAATGAGCAGTTCTTC,TRBV11-2,TRBJ2-1,-,once
CASSYSSGVNTEAFF,TGTGCCAGCAGTTACTCGTCAGGGGTGAACACTGAAGCTTTCTTT,TRBV6-5,TRBJ1-1,-,-
CASSKASWETQYF,TGTGCCAGCTCTAAAGCTAGCTGGGAGACCCAGTACTTC,TRBV11-2,TRBJ2-5,-,-
CASSIRPRFGLRDSPLHF,TGTGCCAGTAGTATCAGGCCCCGATTTGGACTTAGAGATTCACCCCTCCACTTT,TRBV19,TRBJ1-6,-,once
CASSQDTRDEQFF,TGCGCCAGCAGCCAAGATACCAGGGATGAGCAGTTCTTC,TRBV4-1,TRBJ2-1,-,-
CASSYPSRGQYF,TGTGCCAGCAGTTACCCCTCTCGGGGACAGTACTTC,TRBV12-3/TRBV12-4,TRBJ2-7,-,-
CASSIRDTSYEQYF,TGTGCCAGCAGTATTCGGGACACCTCCTACGAGCAGTACTTC,TRBV6-5,TRBJ2-7,-,-
CASSQTGTDTQYF,TGTGCCAGCAGCCAGACTGGCACAGATACGCAGTATTTT,TRBV7-3,TRBJ2-3,-,-
CAWSIAVWSSGANVLTF,TGTGCCTGGAGTATCGCAGTATGGAGCTCTGGGGCCAACGTCCTGACTTTC,TRBV30,TRBJ2-6,-,-
CASSLGMGQPSTDTQYF,TGTGCCAGCAGCTTAGGGATGGGACAGCCCAGCACAGATACGCAGTATTTT,TRBV7-3,TRBJ2-3,TRBD1,-
CACGGSYYGYTF,TGTGCCTGCGGAGGGTCGTACTATGGCTACACCTTC,TRBV27,TRBJ1-2,-,-
CAWRGTSGAYEQYF,TGTGCCTGGAGGGGGACTAGCGGGGCTTACGAGCAGTACTTC,TRBV30,TRBJ2-7,TRBD2,-
CASSVGPASGRYEQYF,TGTGCCAGCAGCGTAGGTCCGGCTAGCGGGAGGTACGAGCAGTACTTC,TRBV9,TRBJ2-7,TRBD2,-
CASSPNRGETQYF,TGTGCCAGCAGCCCGAACCGGGGAGAGACCCAGTACTTC,TRBV7-3,TRBJ2-5,-,-
CASIPEGWGRIYEQYF,TGTGCCAGCATTCCGGAAGGGTGGGGGAGGATCTACGAGCAGTACTTC,TRBV28,TRBJ2-7,-,once
CASSTGGGPLEQYF,TGTGCCAGCAGCACAGGGGGGGGACCCCTCGAGCAGTACTTC,TRBV7-6,TRBJ2-7,-,-
CASSLFLGSTASTDTQYF,TGCGCCAGCAGCTTGTTTCTGGGCTCCACCGCTAGCACAGATACGCAGTATTTT,TRBV5-1,TRBJ2-3,-,-
CAGCSGFLMETQYF,TGTGCCGGATGTTCGGGATTTCTTATGGAGACCCAGTACTTC,TRBV24-1,TRBJ2-5,-,once
CASSLGQGRTYEQYF,TGTGCCAGCAGCTTAGGTCAGGGAAGAACCTACGAGCAGTACTTC,TRBV5-4,TRBJ2-7,-,-
CASSLAASENEQFF,TGTGCCAGCAGCTTGGCAGCTAGCGAAAATGAGCAGTTCTTC,TRBV5-6,TRBJ2-1,-,once
CAWSPRHREYEQYF,TGTGCCTGGAGCCCCCGGCACAGAGAGTACGAGCAGTACTTC,TRBV30,TRBJ2-7,-,-
CASSQEAGAKDTQYF,TGTGCCAGCAGCCAAGAGGCAGGGGCGAAAGATACGCAGTATTTT,TRBV14,TRBJ2-3,-,-
CASSPYRQAYEQYF,TGTGCCAGCTCACCGTACAGGCAAGCCTACGAGCAGTACTTC,TRBV18,TRBJ2-7,-,-
CARRQLNTGELFF,TGTGCCAGGAGACAGCTGAACACCGGGGAGCTGTTTTTT,TRBV19,TRBJ2-2,-,-
CASSVGNRGIWKDEQYF,TGTGCCAGCAGCGTAGGCAACAGGGGCATTTGGAAGGACGAGCAGTACTTC,TRBV9,TRBJ2-7,TRBD1,once
CASSLEQLTDTQYF,TGCGCCAGCAGCTTGGAACAGCTCACAGATACGCAGTATTTT,TRBV5-1,TRBJ2-3,-,-
CASAERPDRNTEAFF,TGTGCCAGCGCCGAGCGCCCGGACAGGAACACTGAAGCTTTCTTT,TRBV19,TRBJ1-1,-,-
CASSEGLAHTLQFF,TGTGCCAGCAGCGAGGGACTAGCTCACACCCTTCAGTTCTTC,TRBV7-6,TRBJ2-1,TRBD2,-
CASGDSVGAKSNQPQHF,TGCGCCAGCGGCGACAGCGTGGGTGCCAAAAGCAATCAGCCCCAGCATTTT,TRBV10-2,TRBJ1-5,-,-
CASSLGQSGYTF,TGCGCCAGCAGCTTGGGGCAGTCTGGCTACACCTTC,TRBV5-1,TRBJ1-2,-,-
CASRDGTLLFF,TGTGCCAGCAGGGACGGGACTCTTTTGTTCTTC,TRBV12-3/TRBV12-4,TRBJ2-1,-,-
CASSSIGGQETQYF,TGTGCCAGCAGCTCAATTGGGGGGCAAGAGACCCAGTACTTC,TRBV7-6,TRBJ2-5,-,-
CASSLQGYTEAFF,TGTGCCAGCAGCTTACAGGGATACACTGAAGCTTTCTTT,TRBV11-2,TRBJ1-1,-,-
CASSLNPAHRGPTNEKLFF,TGTGCCAGCAGTTTGAACCCGGCCCACAGGGGTCCGACTAATGAAAAACTGTTTTTT,TRBV28,TRBJ1-4,TRBD1,-
CASTLDNYNEQFF,TGTGCCAGCACCCTGGACAACTACAATGAGCAGTTCTTC,TRBV6-5,TRBJ2-1,-,-
CASSPTGEGNQPQHF,TGTGCCAGCAGCCCGACAGGGGAGGGCAATCAGCCCCAGCATTTT,TRBV28,TRBJ1-5,TRBD1,once
CASSPSGPDTQYF,TGTGCCAGCTCGCCTAGCGGGCCCGATACGCAGTATTTT,TRBV18,TRBJ2-3,TRBD2,-
CASQGAKNIQYF,TGCGCCTCTCAGGGGGCCAAAAACATTCAGTACTTC,TRBV10-1,TRBJ2-4,-,-
CASSPSGTSGQETQYF,TGTGCCAGCAGTCCCTCCGGGACTAGCGGACAAGAGACCCAGTACTTC,TRBV3-1/TRBV3-2,TRBJ2-5,TRBD2,-
CASSPRSVSNEQFF,TGTGCCAGCAGCCCCCGAAGCGTCTCCAATGAGCAGTTCTTC,TRBV9,TRBJ2-1,-,-
CASSFKTSGNEQFF,TGTGCCAGCAGCTTCAAAACTAGTGGGAATGAGCAGTTCTTC,TRBV13,TRBJ2-1,-,-
CASSWGGGRDSPLHF,TGTGCCAGCAGCTGGGGAGGGGGAAGGGATTCACCCCTCCACTTT,TRBV9,TRBJ1-6,-,-
CASSPRQDNTGELFF,TGTGCCAGCTCACCACGGCAGGATAACACCGGGGAGCTGTTTTTT,TRBV18,TRBJ2-2,-,-
CASSPSSYEQYF,TGTGCCAGCAGCCCCAGCTCCTACGAGCAGTACTTC,TRBV7-6,TRBJ2-7,-,-
CASTLWGENTGELFF,TGTGCCAGCACCCTTTGGGGGGAGAACACCGGGGAGCTGTTTTTT,TRBV5-6,TRBJ2-2,-,-
CASMTGEAGTEAFF,TGCGCCAGCATGACAGGGGAGGCTGGCACTGAAGCTTTCTTT,TRBV5-1,TRBJ1-1,TRBD1,-
CASSPRLAGGTQYF,TGTGCCAGCAGCCCTAGACTAGCCGGGGGGACCCAGTACTTC,TRBV11-2,TRBJ2-5,TRBD2,-
CASSLLKGQELIGQPQHF,TGTGCCAGCAGTTTATTGAAGGGACAGGAACTTATCGGTCAGCCCCAGCATTTT,TRBV28,TRBJ1-5,TRBD1,-